A selection of T cell receptor beta chains follows, all from one sample in a study of T cell repertoires in cytomegalovirus infection. Their target antigens are unknown. TCRdb fed the reads into MiXCR, producing one record per CDR3 protein. Of approximately 120,000 distinct CDR3 sequences in the sample, around 31% were seen once. The sample here was CD8+ T cells from cultured PBMCs, taken from culture after CMV antigen stimulation. These TCRs come from a human donor in good health (CMV status not recorded). Some clones in this sample may be carry-over from other donors' samples. The CDR3 runs from the conserved cysteine through the conserved F or W. Each record gives: clone size, V gene, J gene, D gene, CDR3 DNA, CDR3 protein. D genes are given only for firm matches. Some rows mark clone size as missing; the rest say once, few, many or name a class of expanded clone.

.,TRBV20-1,TRBJ1-1,TRBD1,TGCAGTGCCCTTAGACAGGGGGACACTGAAGCTTTCTTT,CSALRQGDTEAFF
few,TRBV12-3/TRBV12-4,TRBJ1-4,.,TGTGCCAGCAGTTACGGCAGGGGAGGGTCGGGGAGTGAAAAACTGTTTTTT,CASSYGRGGSGSEKLFF
many,TRBV2,TRBJ2-7,TRBD2,TGTGCCAGCAGCCTAGCGGGGGAGTACGAGCAGTACTTC,CASSLAGEYEQYF
few,TRBV7-6,TRBJ1-1,.,TGTGCCAGCAGCTTAATCCCGGACACTGAAGCTTTCTTT,CASSLIPDTEAFF
.,TRBV24-1,TRBJ1-2,.,TGTGCCACCAGTGACCAGAGCGCTAACTATGGCTACACCTTC,CATSDQSANYGYTF
few,TRBV12-3/TRBV12-4,TRBJ2-1,TRBD2,TGTGCCAGCAGTCCCTTCAGCGGGGGCCCCTACAATGAGCAGTTCTTC,CASSPFSGGPYNEQFF
.,TRBV5-3,TRBJ2-5,.,TGTGCCAGCAGCTTGGTAGGCACCCTGGAAGAGACCCAGTACTTC,CASSLVGTLEETQYF
few,TRBV7-9,TRBJ2-7,.,TGTGCCAGCAGCCTGACTTACTCCTACGAGCAGTACTTC,CASSLTYSYEQYF
.,TRBV5-4,TRBJ1-1,.,TGTGCCAGCAGCTGGGGCCTGGTGAACACTGAAGCTTTCTTT,CASSWGLVNTEAFF
.,TRBV9,TRBJ1-2,.,TGTGCCAGCACCCCCCCGGACCGAGACTCTGGCTACACCTTC,CASTPPDRDSGYTF
many,TRBV7-9,TRBJ1-2,.,TGTGCCAGCAGCCCAGGGTACTATGGCTACACCTTC,CASSPGYYGYTF